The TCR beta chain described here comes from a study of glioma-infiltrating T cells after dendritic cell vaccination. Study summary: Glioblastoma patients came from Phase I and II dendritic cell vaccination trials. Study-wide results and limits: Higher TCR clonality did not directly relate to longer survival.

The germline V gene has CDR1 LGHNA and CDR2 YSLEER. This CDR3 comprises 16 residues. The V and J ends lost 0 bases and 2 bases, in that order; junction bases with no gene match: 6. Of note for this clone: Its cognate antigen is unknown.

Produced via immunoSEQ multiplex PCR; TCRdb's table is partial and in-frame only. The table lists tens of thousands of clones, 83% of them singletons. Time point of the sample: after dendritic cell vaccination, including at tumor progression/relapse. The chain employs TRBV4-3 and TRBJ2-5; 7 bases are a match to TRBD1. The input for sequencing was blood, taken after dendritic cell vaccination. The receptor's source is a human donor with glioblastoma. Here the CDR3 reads CASSQEGGSPQETQYF. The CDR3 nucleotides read TGCGCCAGCAGCCAAGAAGGGGGCAGCCCTCAAGAGACCCAGTACTTC.